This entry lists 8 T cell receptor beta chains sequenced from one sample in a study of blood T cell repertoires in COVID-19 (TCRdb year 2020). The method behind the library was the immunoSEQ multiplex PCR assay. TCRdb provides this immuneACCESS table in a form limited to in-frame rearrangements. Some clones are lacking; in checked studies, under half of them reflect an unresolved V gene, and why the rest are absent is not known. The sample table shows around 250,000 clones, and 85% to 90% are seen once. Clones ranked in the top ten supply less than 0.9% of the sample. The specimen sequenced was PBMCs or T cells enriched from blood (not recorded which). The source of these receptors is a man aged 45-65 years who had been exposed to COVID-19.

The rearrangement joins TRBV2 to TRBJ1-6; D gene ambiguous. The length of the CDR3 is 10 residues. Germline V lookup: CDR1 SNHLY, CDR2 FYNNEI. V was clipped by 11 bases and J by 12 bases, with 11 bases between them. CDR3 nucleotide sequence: TGTGCCGTCCAAGAGGGACCCCTCCACTTT. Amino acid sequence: CAVQEGPLHF.

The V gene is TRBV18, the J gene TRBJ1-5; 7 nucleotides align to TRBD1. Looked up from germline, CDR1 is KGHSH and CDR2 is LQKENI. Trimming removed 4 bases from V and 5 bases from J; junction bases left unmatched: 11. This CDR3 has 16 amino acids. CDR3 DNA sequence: TGTGCCAGCTCACTAAATAATCAGGGGGGCCATCAGCCCCAGCATTTT. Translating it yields CASSLNNQGGHQPQHF.

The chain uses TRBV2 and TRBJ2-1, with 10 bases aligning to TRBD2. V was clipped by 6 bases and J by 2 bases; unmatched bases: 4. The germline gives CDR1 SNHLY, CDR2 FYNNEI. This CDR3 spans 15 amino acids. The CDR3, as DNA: TGTGCCAGCAGACCTAGCGGGAGTGCCTACAATGAGCAGTTCTTC. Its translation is CASRPSGSAYNEQFF.

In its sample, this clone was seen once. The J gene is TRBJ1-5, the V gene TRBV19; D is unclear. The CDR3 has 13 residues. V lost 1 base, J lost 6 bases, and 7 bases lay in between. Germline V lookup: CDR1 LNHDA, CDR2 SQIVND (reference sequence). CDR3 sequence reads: CASSIGSSQPQHF. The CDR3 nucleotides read TGTGCCAGTAGTATAGGATCGAGTCAGCCCCAGCATTTT.

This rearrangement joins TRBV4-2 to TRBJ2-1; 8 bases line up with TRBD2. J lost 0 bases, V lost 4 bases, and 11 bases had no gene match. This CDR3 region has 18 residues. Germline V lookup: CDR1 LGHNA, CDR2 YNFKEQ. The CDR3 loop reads CASSRISRLASSYNEQFF. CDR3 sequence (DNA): TGTGCCAGCAGCCGGATATCTCGACTAGCGAGCTCCTACAATGAGCAGTTCTTC.

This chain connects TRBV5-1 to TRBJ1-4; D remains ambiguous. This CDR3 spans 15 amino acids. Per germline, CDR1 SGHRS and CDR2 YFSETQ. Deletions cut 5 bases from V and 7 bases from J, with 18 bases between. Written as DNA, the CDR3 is TGCGCCAGCAGTGACAAGGTAGACGCGGGTGAAAAACTGTTTTTT. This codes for CASSDKVDAGEKLFF. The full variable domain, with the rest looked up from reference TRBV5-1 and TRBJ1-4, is KAGVTQTPRYLIKTRGQQVTLSCSPISGHRSVSWYQQTPGQGLQFLFEYFSETQRNKGNFPGRFSGRQFSNSRSEMNVSTLELGDSALYLCASSDKVDAGEKLFFGSGTQLSVL.

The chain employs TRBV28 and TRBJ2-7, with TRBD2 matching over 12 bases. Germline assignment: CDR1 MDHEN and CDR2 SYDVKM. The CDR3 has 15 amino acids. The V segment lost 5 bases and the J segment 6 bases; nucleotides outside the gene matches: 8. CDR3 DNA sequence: TGTGCCAGCAGTCCCTCCGGACTAGCGGGGATCGAGCAGTACGTC. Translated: CASSPSGLAGIEQYV.

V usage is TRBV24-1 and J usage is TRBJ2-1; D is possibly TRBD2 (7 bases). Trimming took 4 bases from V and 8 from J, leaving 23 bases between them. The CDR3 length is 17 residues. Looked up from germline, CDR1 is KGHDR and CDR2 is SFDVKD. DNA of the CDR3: TGTGCCACCAGTGACCCCCGGGGAGGGGGGGAATTTTATGAGCAGTTCTTC. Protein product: CATSDPRGGGEFYEQFF.